Here is one T cell receptor beta chain with its context. Germline V gene sequence: CDR1 KGHDR, CDR2 SFDVKD. The junction had 13 bases not matched to a gene; V was cut back by 7 bases and J by 8 bases. The CDR3 spans 15 residues. Study processing details: Researchers report that nucleated cell counts were estimated from reference gene primer amplification. Some clones are missing from TCRdb's copy, which holds only in-frame ones; the method was immunoSEQ multiplex PCR. The V and J calls and clone size were taken over from that table, and D and trimming were inferred from the DNA. The repertoire has some 100,000 clones, around four fifths of them found once; the top ten carry around a third. This record comes from a study of blood T cell repertoires in COVID-19. For the study at large: In each case, the material was cDNA or gDNA derived from T cells, B-cell-depleted T cells, or PBMCs.

The chain uses TRBV24-1 and TRBJ1-2; 9 bases line up with TRBD1. The source is a man between 65 and 80 years old with active or convalescent COVID-19. Input material: peripheral blood. The CDR3 nucleotides read TGTGCCACCAGCACAAACCGGGACAGGGCTGGAGGCTACACCTTC. It encodes CATSTNRDRAGGYTF.